This TCR beta chain was identified in a study of blood T cell repertoires in COVID-19. Background on the study: Acute-phase and convalescent COVID-19 samples originated in the United States, Italy and Spain. From T cells, B-cell-depleted T cells, or PBMCs came the material, which was cDNA or gDNA.

Seattle patients were enrolled during active infection and followed longitudinally. Study processing details: Amplifying reference gene primers gave estimates of nucleated cell counts. Sequencing was performed with immunoSEQ multiplex PCR; in TCRdb, only in-frame clones are kept and a portion is missing. D and trimming were read from the DNA, whereas the V and J calls and clone size are those reported in that table. The sample lists about 210,000 clones, around four fifths occurring once. Germline CDR1 and CDR2: SGHRS and YFSETQ. With V trimmed by 4 bases and J by 2 bases, 3 bases remained unmatched. The CDR3 is made up of 14 amino acids.

The chain combines TRBV5-1 with TRBJ2-3; 8 bases map to TRBD2. The source material was peripheral blood. This sequence was found in a woman of 80 years or more with COVID-19, enrolled during active disease. In DNA form, the CDR3 reads TGCGCCAGCAGCGGGACTAGTAACACAGATACGCAGTATTTT. It codes for CASSGTSNTDTQYF.